This section outlines one T cell receptor (beta chain) sequence together with its context. The antigen remains unidentified. The data belong to a study of shared clonotypes between healthy human individuals. Study findings and constraints: The low donor count limited represented genetic and exposure-history diversity. Sample collection involved blood only; tissue repertoires are likely different.

Germline V CDR1 and CDR2: SGHAT, FQNNGV. The CDR3 is 16 amino acids. J lost 5 bases, V lost 4 bases, and 8 bases had no gene match. Researchers ran the assay at a deep level. For every subset, genomic DNA was evenly distributed across several immunoSEQ plates. Libraries were prepared by immunoSEQ multiplex PCR; TCRdb keeps only in-frame clonotypes and omits some of them. The sample consists of roughly 490,000 clones, approximately 80% of them appearing once. Sequences were obtained from PBMCs. The TCR originated in a woman aged 40 to 49 in good health. Some clones in this sample may be carry-over from other donors' samples. This sequence joins TRBV11-2 and TRBJ1-3; TRBD1 agrees at 10 bases. As DNA, the CDR3 is TGTGCCAGCAGCTCTAACCGGGACAGGGGAAGAAACACCATATATTTT. Translating it yields CASSSNRDRGRNTIYF.